This T cell receptor beta chain was recovered during a study of vaccination and CD4 T cells after COVID-19. Study summary: Post-COVID samples were collected a median around 100 days following diagnosis, spanning 35 to 161. The interval from dose two to post-vaccine sampling had a median of roughly 72 days, and it ranged from 14 to 241.

With respect to this clonotype: What it binds is unknown.

At the Johns Hopkins FTIC core, DNA taken from cultured CD4+ T cells was sequenced by way of the Oncomine TCR Beta short-read assay. The template was genomic DNA from cultured CD4+ T cells. TCRdb independently ran MiXCR on the PCR reads; one entry per CDR3 protein. The sample carries about 5,500 distinct CDR3 sequences, about 47% recorded once. The treatment: roughly nine-day PBMC culture with coronavirus spike peptide pools or control peptides (ViraFEST assay). It was on days 3 and 7 that half the medium was replaced with fresh IL-2 medium. This CDR3 spans 14 amino acids. Per germline, CDR1 DFQATT and CDR2 SNEGSKA (reference sequence). Trimming took off 2 bases at V and 0 bases at J, with 11 bases between the two ends.

Sequencing was done on a sample of CD4+ T cells from blood, cultured in vitro. This sequence joins TRBV20-1 and TRBJ2-7; D unresolved. This clonotype was obtained from a human donor who had recovered from COVID-19. CDR3 bases: TGCAGTGCTAGACTGGCGAGAAACTCCTACGAGCAGTACTTC. It specifies CSARLARNSYEQYF.